The T cell receptor beta chain under discussion was sequenced for a study of shared clonotypes between healthy human individuals. This CDR3 contains 18 residues. Trimming removed 4 bases from V and 2 bases from J; junction bases left unmatched: 10. The V gene's germline CDR1 is SGHAT and CDR2 FQNNGV. The protocol was immunoSEQ multiplex PCR, while the TCRdb copy is restricted to in-frame clones and leaves out a portion. The sample carries 2 million to 2.5 million clones, more than 85% recorded once. A note on this clone: The antigen remains unidentified.

Notes on the study in general: Limited genetic and exposure-history diversity came from having few donors. The sharing of approximately 4.6% of naive CD4 clonotypes was seen across a handful of donors.

Naive CD8 isolation took CD45RO-negative cells positively selected for CCR7 and excluded terminally differentiated effector memory CD45RA+ cells. The gene calls are TRBV11-2 and TRBJ2-7; 14 bases match TRBD2. This sequence was found in a man aged 18-30 years in good health. Some clones in this sample may be carry-over from other donors' samples. The sequencing input was naive CD8+ T cells from PBMCs. Written as DNA, the CDR3 is TGTGCCAGCAGCTCCACGGGACTAGCGGGAGTCTTACCCTACGAGCAGTACTTC. Protein: CASSSTGLAGVLPYEQYF.